Listed below are T cell receptor beta chains from one sample, sequenced in a study of identical twins. TCRdb reprocessed the 5' RACE reads via MiXCR and lists one record per CDR3 protein. The table includes approximately 470,000 distinct CDR3 sequences, 11% to 15% detected once. These sequences were also reported in another study, on yellow fever vaccine responses in identical twins.

The sequenced sample consisted of CD4+ T cells sorted from blood. The source is a young woman in good health. CDR3s include the opening cysteine and the closing phenylalanine or tryptophan. The D gene is left open where the match is weak. The listing skips clone size in some rows; elsewhere it reads once, few, many or a size class.

v_gene: TRBV6-1
d_gene: TRBD2
j_gene: TRBJ2-7
abundance: few
CDR3aa: CASSQPSGGRNYEQYF
CDR3nt: TGTGCCAGCAGCCAACCTAGCGGGGGGCGAAACTACGAGCAGTACTTC

v_gene: TRBV20-1
d_gene: NA
j_gene: TRBJ2-3
abundance: few
CDR3aa: CSATGDTQYF
CDR3nt: TGCAGTGCTACAGGAGATACGCAGTATTTT

v_gene: TRBV12-3/TRBV12-4
d_gene: NA
j_gene: TRBJ2-7
abundance: NA
CDR3aa: CASRDTNGYEQYF
CDR3nt: TGTGCCAGCAGGGATACCAATGGGTACGAGCAGTACTTC

v_gene: TRBV24-1
d_gene: NA
j_gene: TRBJ2-3
abundance: NA
CDR3aa: CATSDLGPAGTDTQYF
CDR3nt: TGTGCCACCAGTGATTTGGGCCCGGCAGGGACAGATACGCAGTATTTT

v_gene: TRBV12-3/TRBV12-4
d_gene: TRBD1
j_gene: TRBJ2-7
abundance: NA
CDR3aa: CASSLRPGTATYEQYF
CDR3nt: TGTGCCAGCAGTTTGCGCCCCGGGACAGCTACATACGAGCAGTACTTC

v_gene: TRBV20-1
d_gene: NA
j_gene: TRBJ2-3
abundance: few
CDR3aa: CSANVFGERPSTDTQYF
CDR3nt: TGCAGTGCTAACGTCTTCGGCGAAAGACCTAGCACAGATACGCAGTATTTT

v_gene: TRBV7-2
d_gene: NA
j_gene: TRBJ2-7
abundance: many
CDR3aa: CASSLLGNEQYF
CDR3nt: TGTGCCAGCAGTTTGTTAGGTAACGAGCAGTACTTC

v_gene: TRBV7-2
d_gene: NA
j_gene: TRBJ2-7
abundance: NA
CDR3aa: CASSLKVGENTQYEQYF
CDR3nt: TGTGCCAGCAGCTTAAAGGTGGGGGAGAACACACAATACGAGCAGTACTTC

v_gene: TRBV12-3/TRBV12-4
d_gene: NA
j_gene: TRBJ2-1
abundance: many
CDR3aa: CASSLGLFREQFF
CDR3nt: TGTGCCAGCAGTTTAGGTCTTTTTCGGGAGCAGTTCTTC

v_gene: TRBV30
d_gene: NA
j_gene: TRBJ2-5
abundance: NA
CDR3aa: CAWMSVQETQYF
CDR3nt: TGTGCCTGGATGTCAGTCCAAGAGACCCAGTACTTC

v_gene: TRBV7-8
d_gene: TRBD1
j_gene: TRBJ2-7
abundance: NA
CDR3aa: CASSFSPSGQPYEQYF
CDR3nt: TGTGCCAGCAGCTTTTCGCCCTCGGGACAGCCCTACGAGCAGTACTTC

v_gene: TRBV29-1
d_gene: NA
j_gene: TRBJ2-3
abundance: NA
CDR3aa: CSLRRTDTQYF
CDR3nt: TGCAGCTTAAGAAGAACAGATACGCAGTATTTT

v_gene: TRBV6-6
d_gene: NA
j_gene: TRBJ2-7
abundance: NA
CDR3aa: CASSYLGDYEQYF
CDR3nt: TGTGCCAGCAGTTACTTGGGTGACTACGAGCAGTACTTC

v_gene: TRBV28
d_gene: NA
j_gene: TRBJ2-2
abundance: few
CDR3aa: CASLGPNTGELFF
CDR3nt: TGTGCCAGCTTGGGGCCCAACACCGGGGAGCTGTTTTTT

v_gene: TRBV11-2
d_gene: TRBD2
j_gene: TRBJ2-1
abundance: NA
CDR3aa: CASSQPRLAGDLFGEQFF
CDR3nt: TGTGCCAGCAGCCAACCTCGACTAGCGGGAGATCTTTTCGGTGAGCAGTTCTTC

v_gene: TRBV7-3
d_gene: NA
j_gene: TRBJ2-1
abundance: NA
CDR3aa: CASSLIGTAGYNEQFF
CDR3nt: TGTGCCAGCAGCTTAATCGGAACGGCCGGGTACAATGAGCAGTTCTTC

v_gene: TRBV10-3
d_gene: NA
j_gene: TRBJ2-7
abundance: NA
CDR3aa: CAISERRDPYEHYF
CDR3nt: TGTGCCATCAGTGAGAGGAGGGACCCCTACGAGCATTACTTC

v_gene: TRBV2
d_gene: TRBD1
j_gene: TRBJ2-7
abundance: NA
CDR3aa: CASLRDRDEQYF
CDR3nt: TGTGCCAGTCTTCGGGACAGGGACGAGCAGTACTTC

v_gene: TRBV24-1
d_gene: NA
j_gene: TRBJ2-3
abundance: NA
CDR3aa: CATSEGTGAGDTQYF
CDR3nt: TGTGCCACCAGTGAGGGGACCGGTGCCGGAGATACGCAGTATTTT

v_gene: TRBV3-1
d_gene: TRBD2
j_gene: TRBJ2-1
abundance: NA
CDR3aa: CASSHAGLAGNEQFF
CDR3nt: TGTGCCAGCAGCCATGCAGGACTAGCGGGAAATGAGCAGTTCTTC

v_gene: TRBV7-2
d_gene: NA
j_gene: TRBJ2-7
abundance: NA
CDR3aa: CASSLSGRARSFEQYF
CDR3nt: TGTGCCAGCAGCTTGAGTGGTCGGGCGCGCTCCTTCGAGCAGTACTTC

v_gene: TRBV5-5
d_gene: TRBD2
j_gene: TRBJ2-1
abundance: NA
CDR3aa: CASSLGGRPSGSDEQFF
CDR3nt: TGTGCCAGCAGCTTGGGGGGCCGGCCTAGCGGGAGCGATGAGCAGTTCTTC

v_gene: TRBV5-1
d_gene: NA
j_gene: TRBJ1-4
abundance: many
CDR3aa: CASSLEQTNEKLFF
CDR3nt: TGCGCCAGCAGCTTGGAACAGACGAATGAAAAACTGTTTTTT

v_gene: TRBV10-3
d_gene: NA
j_gene: TRBJ2-7
abundance: NA
CDR3aa: CAISESVLAAYEQYF
CDR3nt: TGTGCCATCAGTGAGTCGGTACTGGCTGCCTACGAGCAGTACTTC

v_gene: TRBV5-1
d_gene: NA
j_gene: TRBJ2-5
abundance: many
CDR3aa: CASMTSGSPETQYF
CDR3nt: TGCGCCAGCATGACTTCAGGGTCCCCGGAGACCCAGTACTTC

v_gene: TRBV6-1
d_gene: NA
j_gene: TRBJ2-7
abundance: NA
CDR3aa: CASTGATGFSYEQYF
CDR3nt: TGTGCCAGCACCGGAGCAACAGGGTTCTCCTACGAGCAGTACTTC

v_gene: TRBV28
d_gene: TRBD1
j_gene: TRBJ2-3
abundance: few
CDR3aa: CASSFTGQGAADTQYF
CDR3nt: TGTGCCAGCAGTTTTACGGGACAGGGGGCCGCAGATACGCAGTATTTT